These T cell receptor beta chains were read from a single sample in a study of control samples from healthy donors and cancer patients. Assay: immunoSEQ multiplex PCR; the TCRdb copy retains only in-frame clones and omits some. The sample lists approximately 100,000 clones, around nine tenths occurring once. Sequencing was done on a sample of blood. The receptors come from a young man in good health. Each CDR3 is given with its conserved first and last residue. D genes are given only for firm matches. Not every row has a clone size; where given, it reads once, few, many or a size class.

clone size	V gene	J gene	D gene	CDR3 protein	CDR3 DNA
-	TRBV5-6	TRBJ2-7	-	CASSSPQSYYEQYF	TGTGCCAGCAGCTCCCCACAGAGTTACTACGAGCAGTACTTC
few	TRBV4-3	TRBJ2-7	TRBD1	CASSQDPGQGYEQYF	TGCGCCAGCAGCCAAGACCCCGGACAGGGCTACGAGCAGTACTTC
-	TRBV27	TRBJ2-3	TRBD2	CASSFMTGGGFTDTQYF	TGTGCCAGCAGTTTCATGACGGGAGGGGGTTTCACAGATACGCAGTATTTT
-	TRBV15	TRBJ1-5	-	CATSRGGYLSGNQPQHF	TGTGCCACCAGCAGAGGGGGGTATTTGAGTGGCAATCAGCCCCAGCATTTT
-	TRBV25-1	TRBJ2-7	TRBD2	CASSEVLAGGSYEQYF	TGTGCCAGCAGTGAGGTACTAGCGGGAGGGTCCTACGAGCAGTACTTC
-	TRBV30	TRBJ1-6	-	CAWSVRGGDNSPLHF	TGTGCCTGGAGTGTACGAGGGGGTGACAATTCACCCCTCCACTTT
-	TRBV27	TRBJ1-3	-	CASRGSEYTIYF	TGTGCCAGCAGGGGGAGCGAGTACACCATATATTTT
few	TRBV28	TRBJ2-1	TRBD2	CASSDRTSGRGGTEQFF	TGTGCCAGCAGTGACCGGACTAGCGGGAGGGGAGGTACTGAGCAGTTCTTC
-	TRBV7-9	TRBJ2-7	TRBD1	CASSVGRQGAFYEQYF	TGTGCCAGCAGCGTTGGTCGGCAGGGGGCTTTCTACGAGCAGTACTTC
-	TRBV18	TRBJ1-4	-	CASTDGRNEKLFF	TGTGCCAGCACGGACGGAAGGAATGAAAAACTGTTTTTT
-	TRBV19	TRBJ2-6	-	CGSGANVLTF	TGTGGCTCTGGGGCCAACGTCCTGACTTTC
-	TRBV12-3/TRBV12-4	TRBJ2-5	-	CASSSTGGETQYF	TGTGCCAGCAGTTCGACAGGTGGGGAGACCCAGTACTTC
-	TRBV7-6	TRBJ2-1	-	CASSLAPGPDPYNEQFF	TGTGCCAGCAGCTTAGCCCCAGGGCCCGACCCCTACAATGAGCAGTTCTTC
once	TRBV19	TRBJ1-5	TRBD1	CASSIGKGAKQPQHF	TGTGCCAGTAGTATTGGAAAGGGGGCCAAGCAGCCCCAGCATTTT
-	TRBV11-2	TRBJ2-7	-	CASSSPRYSPYEQYF	TGTGCCAGCAGCTCCCCCCGGTACTCTCCCTACGAGCAGTACTTC
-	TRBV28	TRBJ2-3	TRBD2	CASSTPSGGLAGSTDTQYF	TGTGCCAGCAGCACCCCTTCAGGCGGACTAGCGGGATCCACAGATACGCAGTATTTT
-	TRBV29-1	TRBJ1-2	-	CSVFDENYGYTF	TGCAGCGTTTTTGACGAAAACTATGGCTACACCTTC
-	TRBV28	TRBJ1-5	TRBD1	CASSQPTGGTQPQHF	TGTGCCAGCAGTCAACCTACAGGGGGCACTCAGCCCCAGCATTTT
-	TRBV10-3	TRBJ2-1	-	CAICPQQGPYNEQFF	TGTGCCATCTGCCCCCAGCAGGGACCTTACAATGAGCAGTTCTTC
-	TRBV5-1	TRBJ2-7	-	CASSLGLAQTYEQYF	TGCGCCAGCAGCTTGGGGCTAGCGCAAACCTACGAGCAGTACTTC
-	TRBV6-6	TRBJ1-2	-	CASSPSAFVNYGYTF	TGTGCCAGCAGTCCCTCGGCCTTCGTTAACTATGGCTACACCTTC
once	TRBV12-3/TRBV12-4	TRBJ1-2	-	CASSRSSGNGYTF	TGTGCCAGCAGTCGATCCTCAGGGAATGGCTACACCTTC
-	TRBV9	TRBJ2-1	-	CASSPGVTAGEQFF	TGTGCCAGCAGCCCCGGGGTTACGGCAGGTGAGCAGTTCTTC
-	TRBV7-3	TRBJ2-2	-	CASRAQGSTGELFF	TGTGCCAGCAGGGCCCAGGGGAGTACCGGGGAGCTGTTTTTT
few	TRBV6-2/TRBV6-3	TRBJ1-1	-	CASSDRWNTEAFF	TGTGCCAGCAGCGACAGGTGGAACACTGAAGCTTTCTTT
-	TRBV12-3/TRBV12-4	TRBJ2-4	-	CASSPYRAIQYF	TGTGCCAGCAGCCCCTACAGGGCGATTCAGTACTTC
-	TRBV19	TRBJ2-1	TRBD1	CASSINGLRKDRSNEQFF	TGTGCCAGTAGTATAAATGGATTGAGGAAGGACAGGTCCAATGAGCAGTTCTTC
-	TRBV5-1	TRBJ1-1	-	CASSLGPSSWNTEAFF	TGCGCCAGCAGCCTCGGGCCTTCTTCCTGGAACACTGAAGCTTTCTTT
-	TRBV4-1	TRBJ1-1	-	CASSQRGGVNTEAFF	TGCGCCAGCAGCCAGCGGGGGGGGGTGAACACTGAAGCTTTCTTT